This record looks at one TCR beta chain sequence and its context. Measured with immunoSEQ multiplex PCR; TCRdb has only the in-frame clones, and not every one. This table has about 560,000 clones, roughly 79% appearing once. These data are taken from a study of shared clonotypes between healthy human individuals. V shed 0 bases, J shed 1 base, and the junction held 4 bases outside the gene matches. The CDR3 length is 16 residues. CDR1 MNHNY and CDR2 SVGAGI come from the germline V gene (reference sequence). Source material: PBMCs. The receptor comes from a woman aged 40 to 50 in good health. Some clones in this sample may be carry-over from other donors' samples. The chain is built from TRBV6-6 and TRBJ2-3, with TRBD1 matching 7 bases. The CDR3 bases are TGTGCCAGCAGTTACTCGACAGGGTTCGGCACAGATACGCAGTATTTT. Translation: CASSYSTGFGTDTQYF.